What follows are 22 T cell receptor beta chains derived from one specimen sequenced in a study of T cell changes during pregnancy in multiple sclerosis (dated by TCRdb to about 2019). The library was produced with the immunoSEQ multiplex PCR assay. The table was pulled from immuneACCESS by TCRdb, which kept in-frame rearrangements only. Such tables lose some clones; where checked, under half of the loss comes from unresolved V genes, and the rest has no known cause. The sample table records roughly 60,000 clones; over 85% of these occur just once. Of the sample, approximately 1.5% is held by the ten largest clones. Sequencing was performed on peripheral blood, taken in the second trimester of pregnancy. These receptors were taken from a female donor with multiple sclerosis, enrolled in a pregnancy study.

This sequence joins TRBV7-9 and TRBJ1-1; the D gene is possibly TRBD1 (5 bases). The germline CDR1 and CDR2 sequences are SEHNR and FQNEAQ (reference sequence). The CDR3 has 12 amino acids. V gave up 5 bases and J gave up 5 bases, with 9 bases separating them. The CDR3 sequence: CASSPRATEAFF. CDR3 DNA: TGTGCCAGCAGCCCCAGGGCGACTGAAGCTTTCTTT.

This chain connects TRBV18 to TRBJ1-1; D ambiguous. V was shortened by 0 bases and J by 1 base, with 9 bases between the two germline ends. Germline assignment: CDR1 KGHSH and CDR2 LQKENI. The CDR3 is 15 residues long. CDR3 loop: CASSPPSATNTEAFF. The CDR3 nucleotides read TGTGCCAGCTCACCACCGTCAGCGACGAACACTGAAGCTTTCTTT.

This chain links TRBV5-1 with TRBJ2-3, with TRBD2 matching 10 bases. From germline, CDR1 is SGHRS and CDR2 YFSETQ. The CDR3 consists of 16 residues. V dropped 0 bases and J dropped 2; count of bases not matched to a gene: 3. The CDR3 here is CASSLGLAGATDTQYF. The CDR3 DNA follows: TGCGCCAGCAGCTTGGGGCTAGCGGGAGCCACAGATACGCAGTATTTT.

V and J are TRBV10-2 and TRBJ2-3, with TRBD1 identical over 12 bases. Germline lookup yields CDR1 WSHSY and CDR2 SAAADI. Losses at the gene ends were 3 bases for V and 6 bases for J; bases not matched to a gene: 4. The CDR3 is made up of 15 amino acids. The CDR3 reads CASSDRDRGLDTQYF. As DNA, the CDR3 is TGCGCCAGCAGTGACCGGGACAGGGGGCTCGATACGCAGTATTTT.

This chain links TRBV10-3 with TRBJ2-3, with D possibly TRBD2 on 5 matching bases. Germline CDR1 ENHRY, CDR2 SYGVKD. This CDR3 has 16 amino acids. Trimming took off 4 bases at V and 5 bases at J, with 19 bases between the two ends. The CDR3 here is CAISVKSGSGGDTQYF. The CDR3 DNA reads TGTGCCATCAGTGTTAAAAGCGGTTCAGGTGGAGATACGCAGTATTTT.

CDR3 DNA: TGCAGCGCTGAGACAGGGAGGAATGAAAAACTGTTTTTT. Amino acids: CSAETGRNEKLFF. The chain couples TRBV29-1 to TRBJ1-4; 7 bases match TRBD1. V lost 7 bases and J lost 5; bases outside the gene matches: 7. CDR1 SQVTM and CDR2 ANQGSEA come from the germline V gene. The CDR3 contains 13 residues.

V is TRBV2 and J is TRBJ1-1; tentative D call: TRBD1 (5 bases). The CDR3 is 14 residues long. Trimming pared 2 bases from V and 3 bases from J, leaving 10 bases between. CDR1 is SNHLY, CDR2 FYNNEI, per germline. The CDR3 region is CASSESPGYTEAFF. The CDR3 region has the DNA TGTGCCAGCAGTGAATCACCAGGGTACACTGAAGCTTTCTTT.

V is TRBV7-9 and J is TRBJ2-3, with D possibly TRBD2 on 5 matching bases. The CDR3 extends over 12 amino acids. CDR1 and CDR2 (germline): SEHNR, FQNEAQ (reference sequence). Trimming cost V 5 bases and J 5 bases, with 8 bases left between them. CDR3 loop: CASSQRLDTQYF. As DNA, the CDR3 is TGTGCCAGCAGCCAGCGGTTAGATACGCAGTATTTT. Combining the CDR3 with reference TRBV7-9 and TRBJ2-3 gives the whole variable domain DTGVSQNPRHKITKRGQNVTFRCDPISEHNRLYWYRQTLGQGPEFLTYFQNEAQLEKSRLLSDRFSAERPKGSFSTLEIQRTEQGDSAMYLCASSQRLDTQYFGPGTRLTVL.

The V call is TRBV14, the J call TRBJ2-6; 9 nucleotides line up with TRBD1. The germline V gene has CDR1 SGHDN and CDR2 FVKESK. Losses at the gene ends were 4 bases for V and 2 bases for J; bases not matched to a gene: 6. The CDR3 covers 17 residues. The CDR3 nucleotides read TGTGCCAGCAGCCCGGACAGGGGAACAACTGGGGCCAACGTCCTGACTTTC. Translation gives CASSPDRGTTGANVLTF.

The CDR3 loop is CAISEGTSGINEQFF. In DNA, the CDR3 is TGTGCCATCAGTGAAGGGACTAGCGGGATCAATGAGCAGTTCTTC. This chain joins TRBV10-3 and TRBJ2-1; 13 bases line up with TRBD2. Germline V gene data show CDR1 as ENHRY and CDR2 as SYGVKD. The CDR3 consists of 15 residues. Germline trimming cut 3 bases from V and 6 bases from J; bases unmatched to any gene: 2.

V gene TRBV6-1 combines with J gene TRBJ1-4; 7 bases map to TRBD1. The CDR3 covers 17 residues. Trimming took 2 bases from V and 1 from J; bases not matched to a gene: 7. In germline, CDR1 is MNHNS, CDR2 SASEGT. The CDR3 DNA follows: TGTGCCAGCAGTGAACCAATAGGACAGGAAACTAATGAAAAACTGTTTTTT. Translated: CASSEPIGQETNEKLFF.

The chain employs TRBV7-3 and TRBJ2-6, with a weak D call TRBD1 (6 bases). The germline V gene encodes CDR1 SGHTA and CDR2 FQGTGA. The ends were cut back, 0 bases at V and 0 bases at J, with 18 bases in the middle. The CDR3 sequence is 20 residues long. This CDR3 is CASSLTGVFEGGSGANVLTF. The CDR3 bases are TGTGCCAGCAGCTTAACAGGTGTTTTCGAAGGGGGCTCTGGGGCCAACGTCCTGACTTTC. Full variable domain (remainder filled in from reference TRBV7-3 and TRBJ2-6): GAGVSQTPSNKVTEKGKYVELRCDPISGHTALYWYRQSLGQGPEFLIYFQGTGAADDSGLPNDRFFAVRPEGSVSTLKIQRTERGDSAVYLCASSLTGVFEGGSGANVLTFGAGSRLTVL.

The J gene is TRBJ1-5, the V gene TRBV4-2; D ambiguous. V was cut by 0 bases and J by 7 bases, with 13 bases left in between. The CDR3 is 15 residues long. The germline CDR1 and CDR2 sequences are LGHNA and YNFKEQ. In DNA form, the CDR3 reads TGTGCCAGCAGCCAAGATGGGCAGGCGTCCCAGCCCCAGCATTTT. Amino acid sequence: CASSQDGQASQPQHF.

On this clone: Sequence at one end of the junction differs from germline and may be a read error. This chain uses TRBV15 with TRBJ2-4; unclear D gene. The V gene's germline CDR1 is LNHNV and CDR2 YYDKDF (reference sequence). CDR3 length equals 9 residues. Here the CDR3 reads CATRESPFF. The CDR3 nucleotides are TGTGCCACCAGGGAGTCTCCCTTCTTC.

Of note for this clone: The junction departs from the called germline gene at one end, perhaps through a read error. The chain employs TRBV19 and TRBJ2-3; 10 positions agree with TRBD1. The CDR3 runs to 15 residues. Germline lookup yields CDR1 LNHDA and CDR2 SQIVND (reference sequence). In DNA form, the CDR3 reads TGTGCCAGTAGTCTAGACAGGGGGCGAATAGATACGCAGTATTTT. It is translated as CASSLDRGRIDTQYF.

This rearrangement joins TRBV5-5 to TRBJ2-5; the match to TRBD2 covers 12 bases. This CDR3 has 18 residues. Germline loops: CDR1 SGHKS, CDR2 YYEKEE (reference sequence). With 2 bases clipped from V and 1 base from J, the junction kept 9 bases outside the gene matches. CDR3 protein: CASSFRLAGVGAQETQYF. The DNA for the CDR3 is TGTGCCAGCAGCTTTCGACTAGCGGGAGTGGGGGCCCAAGAGACCCAGTACTTC.

The chain combines TRBV6-1 with TRBJ2-5; D gene ambiguous. The V gene lost 2 bases and the J gene lost 1 base, with 5 bases spanning the gap. This CDR3 region has 13 residues. Germline V gene sequence: CDR1 MNHNS, CDR2 SASEGT. CDR3 coding DNA: TGTGCCAGCAGTGAACAAATCCAAGAGACCCAGTACTTC. This translates into CASSEQIQETQYF.

V and J are TRBV5-1 and TRBJ1-1; 9 bases fit TRBD1. CDR3 length equals 13 residues. The trim removed 6 bases at V and 4 bases at J, leaving 4 bases unmatched. The germline V gene has CDR1 SGHRS and CDR2 YFSETQ. The CDR3 spells CASTSTGGTEAFF. The CDR3 coding sequence is TGCGCCAGCACCTCGACAGGGGGCACTGAAGCTTTCTTT.

Of note for this clone: The sample holds other DNA sequences that translate to the same CDR3. The CDR3 nucleotides are TGCGCCAGCAGTGAAGGGCTAGCGGGAGGCCGGAGCTCCTACGAGCAGTACTTC. Amino acids: CASSEGLAGGRSSYEQYF. This chain links TRBV10-1 with TRBJ2-7; 11 bases agree with TRBD2. This CDR3 comprises 18 residues. From germline, CDR1 is WNHNN and CDR2 SYGVQD (reference sequence). The V segment lost 3 bases and the J segment 0 bases; nucleotides outside the gene matches: 10.

This rearrangement joins TRBV19 to TRBJ1-4; no clear D. CDR1 is LNHDA and CDR2 is SQIVND in the germline V gene (reference sequence). V was shortened by 7 bases and J by 8 bases, with 17 bases between the two germline ends. The CDR3 consists of 14 residues. The CDR3 nucleotides read TGTGCCAGTACCTCCGAGCCCCCTGAAGAAAAACTGTTTTTT. The encoded protein is CASTSEPPEEKLFF.

V usage is TRBV19 and J usage is TRBJ1-2, with 8 bases matching TRBD1. V lost 7 bases to trimming and J lost 0 bases; unmatched junction nucleotides: 16. Germline assignment: CDR1 LNHDA and CDR2 SQIVND (reference sequence). The CDR3 is 18 amino acids. CDR3 residues: CASNKLVGQGGTNYGYTF. The CDR3 DNA is TGTGCCAGTAACAAGCTCGTTGGACAGGGTGGTACTAACTATGGCTACACCTTC.

The V call is TRBV6-5, the J call TRBJ1-5; the D is unclear. The CDR3 covers 15 residues. Trimming pared 4 bases from V and 0 bases from J, leaving 10 bases between. CDR1 is MNHEY and CDR2 is SVGAGI in the germline V gene. The CDR3 spells CASSSHIYSNQPQHF. The CDR3 DNA sequence: TGTGCCAGCAGTTCACATATATATAGCAATCAGCCCCAGCATTTT.